The entry below describes one TCR beta chain. It lacks a known antigen. No base qualities exist here, and no much larger clone lies one base off it. The same CDR3 arises from other DNA sequences in this sample as well. This entry belongs to a study of blood T cell repertoires in COVID-19 (dated by TCRdb to 2018 to 2020). General notes on the study: Collaborator samples came from the United States, Italy and Spain and covered acute and convalescent phases of COVID-19. The sample metadata nearly always contained a de-identified subject ID, COVID-19 status, age in years and sex. Where available, HLA class I and class II types were obtained from metadata supplied by the sample provider rather than from assay-based typing. The material from the prospective study consisted of cDNA or gDNA derived from T cells, B-cell-depleted T cells, or PBMCs. Samples were obtained from the ongoing ImmuneRACE study (first 160 participants) and from approximately 1,200 subjects provided by 6 global collaborators. The repertoires were released in a freely available public database intended as a resource for research on the immune response to SARS-CoV-2. The dataset comprised deeply sampled blood TCRbeta repertoires from subjects exposed to, actively infected with, or recovered from COVID-19. On the study overall, not on this receptor specifically: The quantity of clinical and demographic metadata differed by source and by participant and was supplied without curation.

One collaborating source in Seattle enrolled patients while the patients were actively infected and followed the patients over time throughout the course of disease. Whole blood was collected in K2EDTA tubes by collaborating institutions according to the institutions' own protocols. Collaborator samples were shipped for TCRbeta analysis as frozen whole blood, isolated PBMCs, or DNA extracted from either sample type. TCRbeta CDR3 regions were amplified from genomic DNA using the immunoSEQ Assay, a bias-controlled multiplex PCR. In the authors' own workflow: The number of nucleated cells in each sample was estimated by amplification of reference gene primers within the assay. Sequence reads were collapsed and filtered to measure the absolute abundance of every unique TCRbeta CDR3 rearrangement. For each sample, productive Simpson clonality was calculated as the square root of Simpson's diversity index over productive rearrangements. This immuneACCESS table, as held by TCRdb, lists in-frame sequences with V and J called but not all clones. Of the missing ones, under half trace to an unresolved V gene in checked studies; the others have no known cause. Clone size and V and J calls were adopted from that table, with D and trimming inferred from the DNA. The sample records approximately 500,000 clones, 89% of which are singletons. The leading ten clones occupy 0.9% of the sample.

CDR1 and CDR2 are read off the germline V gene as KGHDR and SFDVKD. V is pared back by 5 bases and J by 7 bases, with 4 bases lying between the germline termini. From the cysteine through the phenylalanine, the CDR3 covers 11 amino acids. The kept DNA is CDR3 alone, 33 bases in frame from the first base. The material sequenced was peripheral blood. This chain joins TRBV24-1 to TRBJ2-2, with no confidently assigned D gene. This TCR came from a man between 18 and 29 years old with COVID-19, enrolled during active disease. The nucleotides are TGTGCCACCAGTGCCGGCGGGGAGCTGTTTTTT. Translated, this gives CATSAGGELFF.